This TCR beta chain was recorded in a study of T cells in Graves' hyperthyroidism and ophthalmopathy. Amplification of TCR beta CDR3 regions used RNA as the template. Researchers ran a first-round RT-PCR on the TCR CDR3 using the HTBI primer set. TCRdb redid the calling of the multiplex PCR reads with MiXCR, one entry per CDR3 protein. The sample yields under 300,000 distinct CDR3 sequences, over 12% seen once. This clonotype was detected many times. The CDR3 length is 16 residues. V was clipped by 1 base and J by 9 bases, with 19 bases between them. Germline-derived CDR1 and CDR2 are SEHNR and FQNEAQ (reference sequence).

This clonotype originated in a woman aged 45-65 years with Graves' hyperthyroidism that later progressed to Graves' ophthalmopathy. The sample consisted of blood. The genes are TRBV7-9 and TRBJ2-4; the D gene is possibly TRBD2 (6 bases). CDR3 protein: CASSLGGTAQGGIQYF. The CDR3 nucleotides read TGTGCCAGCAGCTTAGGAGGGACTGCCCAAGGCGGCATTCAGTACTTC.